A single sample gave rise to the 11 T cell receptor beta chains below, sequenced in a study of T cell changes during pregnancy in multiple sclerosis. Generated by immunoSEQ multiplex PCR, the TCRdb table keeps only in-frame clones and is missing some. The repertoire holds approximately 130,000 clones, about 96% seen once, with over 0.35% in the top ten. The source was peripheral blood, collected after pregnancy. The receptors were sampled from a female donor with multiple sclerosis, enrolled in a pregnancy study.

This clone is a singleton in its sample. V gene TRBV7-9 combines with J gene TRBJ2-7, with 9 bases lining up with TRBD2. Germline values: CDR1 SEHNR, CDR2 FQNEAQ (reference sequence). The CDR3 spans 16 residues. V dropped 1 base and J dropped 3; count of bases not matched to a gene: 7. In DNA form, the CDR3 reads TGTGCCAGCAGCTTAGGCGGGAGGGCCTCGGACTACGAGCAGTACTTC. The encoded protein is CASSLGGRASDYEQYF.

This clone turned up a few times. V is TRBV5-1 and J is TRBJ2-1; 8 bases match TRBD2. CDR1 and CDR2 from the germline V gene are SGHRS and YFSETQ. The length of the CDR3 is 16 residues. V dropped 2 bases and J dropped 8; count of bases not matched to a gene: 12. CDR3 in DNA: TGCGCCAGCAGCTTCGGTCTAGCGGGTAGGACAGATGAGCAGTTCTTC. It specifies CASSFGLAGRTDEQFF.

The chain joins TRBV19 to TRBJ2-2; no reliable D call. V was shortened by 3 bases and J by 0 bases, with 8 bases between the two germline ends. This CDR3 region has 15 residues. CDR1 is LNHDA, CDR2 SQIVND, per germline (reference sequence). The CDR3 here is CASSIGVANTGELFF. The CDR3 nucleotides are TGTGCCAGTAGTATTGGAGTTGCGAACACCGGGGAGCTGTTTTTT.

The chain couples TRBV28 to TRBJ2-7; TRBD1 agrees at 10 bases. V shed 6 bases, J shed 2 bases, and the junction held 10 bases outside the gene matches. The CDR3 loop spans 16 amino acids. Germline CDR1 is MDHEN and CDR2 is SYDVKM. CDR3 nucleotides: TGTGCCAGCAGCAGATCCCGGGGACAGGGGACCTACGAGCAGTACTTC. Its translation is CASSRSRGQGTYEQYF.

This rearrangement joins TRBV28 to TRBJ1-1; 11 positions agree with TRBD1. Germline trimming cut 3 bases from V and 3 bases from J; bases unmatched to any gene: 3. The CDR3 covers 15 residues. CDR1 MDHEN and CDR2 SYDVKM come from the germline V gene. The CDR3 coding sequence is TGTGCCAGCAGTTTTGGGGACAGGGGGGACACTGAAGCTTTCTTT. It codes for CASSFGDRGDTEAFF.

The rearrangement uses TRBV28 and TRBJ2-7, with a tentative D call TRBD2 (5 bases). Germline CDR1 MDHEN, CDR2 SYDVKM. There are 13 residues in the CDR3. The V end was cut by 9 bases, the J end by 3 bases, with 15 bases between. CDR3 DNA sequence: TGTGCCAGTTGCTACGGGGATGGCTACGAGCAGTACTTC. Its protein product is CASCYGDGYEQYF.

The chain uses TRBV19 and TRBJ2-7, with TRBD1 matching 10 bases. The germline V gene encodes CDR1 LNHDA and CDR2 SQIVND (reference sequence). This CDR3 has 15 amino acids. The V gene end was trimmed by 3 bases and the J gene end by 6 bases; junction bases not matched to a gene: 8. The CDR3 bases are TGTGCCAGTAGTATGGCAGGGACAGGGGAGGTCGAGCAGTACTTC. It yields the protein CASSMAGTGEVEQYF.

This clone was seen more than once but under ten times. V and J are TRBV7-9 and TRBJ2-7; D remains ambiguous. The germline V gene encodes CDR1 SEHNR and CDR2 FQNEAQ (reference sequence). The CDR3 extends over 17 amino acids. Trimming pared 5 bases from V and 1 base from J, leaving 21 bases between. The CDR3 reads CASSDISPVPKSYEQYF. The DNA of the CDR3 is TGTGCCAGCAGCGACATTTCCCCAGTTCCCAAATCCTACGAGCAGTACTTC.

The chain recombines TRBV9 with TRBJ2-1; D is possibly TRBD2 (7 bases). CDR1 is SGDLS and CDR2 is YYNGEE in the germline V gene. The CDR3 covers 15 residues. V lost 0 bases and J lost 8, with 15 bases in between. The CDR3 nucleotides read TGTGCCAGCAGCGTAGGGGGGGGGCCTAACGATGAGCAGTTCTTC. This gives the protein CASSVGGGPNDEQFF.

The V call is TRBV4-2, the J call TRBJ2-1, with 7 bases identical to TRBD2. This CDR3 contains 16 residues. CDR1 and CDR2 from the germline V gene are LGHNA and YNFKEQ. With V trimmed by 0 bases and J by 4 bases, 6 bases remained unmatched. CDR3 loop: CASSQDGLAAYNEQFF. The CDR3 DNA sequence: TGTGCCAGCAGCCAAGATGGGCTAGCGGCTTACAATGAGCAGTTCTTC.

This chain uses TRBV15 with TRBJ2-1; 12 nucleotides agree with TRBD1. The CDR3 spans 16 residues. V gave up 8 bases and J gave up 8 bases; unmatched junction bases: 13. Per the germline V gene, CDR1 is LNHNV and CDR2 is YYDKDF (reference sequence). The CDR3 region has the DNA TGTGCCACCTCCCCGGGACAGGGGGCGCGATATGATGAGCAGTTCTTC. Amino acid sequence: CATSPGQGARYDEQFF.